This TCR beta chain was captured by sequencing in a study of T-cell memory formation after mild COVID-19. TCRdb recomputed calls from the 5' RACE reads with MiXCR, one row per CDR3 protein. The sample contains approximately 260,000 distinct CDR3 sequences, about a sixth of which appear only once. Study results and limitations: CD8+ contracting clones occupied EMRA, while CD4+ ones occupied mainly CM and EM.

The CDR3 covers 14 residues. Per the germline V gene, CDR1 is SEHNR and CDR2 is FQNEAQ (reference sequence). V dropped 6 bases and J dropped 9 bases, with 20 bases sitting between them. This clonotype was seen only a few times. Its cognate antigen is unknown. The sequencing input was PBMCs or a T cell subset sorted from them (not recorded which). This chain links TRBV7-9 with TRBJ1-2; D call uncertain. The receptor was isolated from a man aged 18 to 29 who had mild COVID-19 (a few samples of this study predate the infection). Cell type and time point are not known. CDR3: CASSPSLAAIRYTF. CDR3 in DNA: TGTGCCAGCAGTCCGTCCCTGGCGGCTATCCGCTACACCTTC.